The 28 T cell receptor beta chains below were found in one sample sequenced in a study of T cells after yellow fever vaccination. MiXCR was run by TCRdb on the 5' RACE reads, yielding one entry per CDR3 protein. The profile covers around 100,000 distinct CDR3 sequences, with 7.5% to 9.5% appearing a single time and around 25% taken by the ten largest. The sequenced sample was CD8+ T cells sorted from PBMCs, obtained 45 days after the yellow fever booster vaccination. These receptors came from a man aged 30 to 45 who received the YFV17D yellow fever vaccine.

This clonotype showed up many times. The chain carries TRBV28 and TRBJ2-7; D not certain. CDR3 size: 16 residues. Trimming cost V 5 bases and J 2 bases, with 19 bases left between them. Germline loops: CDR1 MDHEN, CDR2 SYDVKM. The CDR3 here is CASSPLGATGTYEQYF. The CDR3 DNA follows: TGTGCCAGCAGTCCCTTAGGAGCGACCGGAACCTACGAGCAGTACTTC.

This clonotype was counted many times. The CDR3 DNA reads TGTGCCAGCAGTCGCCTCAGGGGCCAAGAGACCCAGTACTTC. Protein sequence: CASSRLRGQETQYF. J is TRBJ2-5 and V is TRBV28, with D perhaps matching TRBD1 (6 bases). The germline CDR1 and CDR2 sequences are MDHEN and SYDVKM. V was cut by 5 bases and J by 1 base, with 11 bases left in between. The CDR3 length is 14 residues.

This chain connects TRBV20-1 to TRBJ2-5, with 9 bases fitting TRBD1. Germline V gene lookup returns CDR1 DFQATT and CDR2 SNEGSKA (reference sequence). V lost 6 bases, J lost 4 bases, and 12 bases stayed unmatched. The CDR3 length is 15 residues. The CDR3 is CSASLSGQGGETQYF. The CDR3 nucleotides read TGCAGTGCCAGTCTATCGGGACAGGGCGGAGAGACCCAGTACTTC.

The rearrangement uses TRBV28 and TRBJ2-1; TRBD2 aligns across 9 bases. Germline trimming cut 6 bases from V and 6 bases from J; bases unmatched to any gene: 9. CDR1 and CDR2 (germline): MDHEN, SYDVKM. The CDR3 spans 15 residues. The CDR3 DNA follows: TGTGCCAGCAGAATGCTAGCGGGGACGATCAATGAGCAGTTCTTC. This sequence encodes CASRMLAGTINEQFF.

This clonotype has more than one count but fewer than ten. This chain joins TRBV27 and TRBJ1-2; maybe TRBD1 (6 bases). Trimming left V 4 bases short and J 7 bases short, with 19 bases between. The CDR3 is 15 amino acids. Looked up from germline, CDR1 is MNHEY and CDR2 is SMNVEV (reference sequence). CDR3 bases: TGTGCCAGCAGTTCATACTCAAGGACAGTTGGTGGCTACACCTTC. This encodes CASSSYSRTVGGYTF.

This clonotype was detected many times. This chain links TRBV7-9 with TRBJ2-3; D remains unclear. Trimming pared 2 bases from V and 4 bases from J, leaving 13 bases between. The CDR3 totals 15 residues. Germline assignment: CDR1 SEHNR and CDR2 FQNEAQ (reference sequence). CDR3 residues: CASSLMFQDSDTQYF. DNA of the CDR3: TGTGCCAGCAGCTTAATGTTCCAGGATTCAGATACGCAGTATTTT.

There are a few counts of this clonotype. The V call is TRBV4-3, the J call TRBJ1-2, with D maybe TRBD1 (6 bases). This CDR3 spans 14 amino acids. Per germline, CDR1 LGHNA and CDR2 YSLEER. V lost 8 bases, J lost 4 bases, and 17 bases lay in between. CDR3 in DNA: TGCGCCAGCGCCAGTTCAGGGGTGAGCTATGGCTACACCTTC. This translates into CASASSGVSYGYTF.

This clonotype was counted at least ten times. The chain carries TRBV5-6 and TRBJ2-7, with TRBD2 identical over 9 bases. The CDR3 extends over 17 amino acids. CDR1 is SGHDT and CDR2 is YYEEEE in the germline V gene. Unmatched junction bases numbered 14, after V lost 0 bases and J lost 7 bases. The CDR3 protein is CASSLDLAGVLGVEQYF. In nucleotides, the CDR3 is TGTGCCAGCAGCTTGGATTTAGCGGGAGTCTTAGGAGTGGAGCAGTACTTC.

The table lists this clonotype with many counts. This chain uses TRBV20-1 with TRBJ2-1; D perhaps matches TRBD1 (7 bases). Trimming cost V 1 base and J 9 bases, with 22 bases left between them. The CDR3 runs 16 residues. Germline V gene sequence: CDR1 DFQATT, CDR2 SNEGSKA (reference sequence). The CDR3, as DNA: TGCAGTGCTAGAGCCGCGGCGGGACAGCTAGTATTTGAGCAGTTCTTC. This codes for CSARAAAGQLVFEQFF.

J is TRBJ2-7 and V is TRBV11-2; D unresolved. Germline CDR1 SGHAT, CDR2 FQNNGV. The CDR3 has 13 amino acids. The germline V and J ends were trimmed by 1 base and 6 bases, with 10 bases remaining between them. CDR3 protein: CASSLGFAREQYF. The CDR3 DNA reads as TGTGCCAGCAGCTTAGGGTTCGCGCGCGAGCAGTACTTC.

The rearrangement uses TRBV20-1 and TRBJ1-1; D unclear. The germline V and J ends were trimmed by 0 bases and 4 bases, with 12 bases remaining between them. The CDR3 has 14 amino acids. Germline assignment: CDR1 DFQATT and CDR2 SNEGSKA (reference sequence). CDR3 residues: CSARDDGRATEAFF. The CDR3, as DNA: TGCAGTGCTAGAGATGACGGGCGGGCCACTGAAGCTTTCTTT.

This clonotype has at least ten counts. The chain links TRBV27 to TRBJ2-3; D unresolved. V dropped 4 bases and J dropped 6 bases, with 11 bases sitting between them. Germline lookup yields CDR1 MNHEY and CDR2 SMNVEV (reference sequence). The CDR3 extends over 13 amino acids. DNA for the CDR3: TGTGCCAGCAGTTCCTCCGGGCGGGATACGCAGTATTTT. Translating gives CASSSSGRDTQYF.

The table lists this clonotype with a few counts. The rearrangement uses TRBV6-2 or TRBV6-3 and TRBJ2-4, with a weak D call TRBD2 (6 bases). The V end lost 0 bases, the J end lost 5 bases, and 11 bases lay between the germline ends. The CDR3 sequence is 15 residues long. Germline V gene data show CDR1 as MNHEY and CDR2 as SVGEGT. The chain's CDR3 is CASSYSGGPQNIQYF. CDR3 sequence (DNA): TGTGCCAGCAGTTACTCCGGGGGTCCTCAAAACATTCAGTACTTC.

This clonotype showed up many times. This chain uses TRBV10-2 with TRBJ2-5; D uncertain. The CDR3 extends over 16 amino acids. Trimming removed 0 bases from V and 2 bases from J, with 13 bases in between. CDR1 is WSHSY and CDR2 is SAAADI in the germline V gene. CDR3 amino acids: CASSESALGVQETQYF. CDR3 bases: TGCGCCAGCAGTGAGTCGGCCTTGGGCGTTCAAGAGACCCAGTACTTC.

This clonotype was seen repeatedly, ten times or more. The CDR3 spells CASSYSGYNEQFF. CDR3 DNA: TGTGCCAGCAGCTATAGCGGCTACAATGAGCAGTTCTTC. The V and J genes are TRBV7-6 and TRBJ2-1; D may be TRBD2 (6 bases). CDR3 length equals 13 residues. The germline gives CDR1 SGHVS, CDR2 FNYEAQ. V was trimmed by 4 bases and J by 3 bases, leaving 7 bases between them.

This clonotype has more than one count but fewer than ten. The chain joins TRBV4-1 to TRBJ1-1, with 10 bases identical to TRBD1. J lost 7 bases, V lost 3 bases, and 8 bases had no gene match. This CDR3 region has 15 residues. Germline V lookup: CDR1 MGHRA, CDR2 YSYEKL. DNA of the CDR3: TGCGCCAGCAGCCACCCGGGACAGGGGCGTCGTGAAGCTTTCTTT. It specifies CASSHPGQGRREAFF.

With regard to this clonotype: A much larger clone differs from this one at a single base, so this may be a read error. The J gene is TRBJ2-7, the V gene TRBV10-3; D is unclear. Germline V lookup: CDR1 ENHRY, CDR2 SYGVKD. This CDR3 has 13 amino acids. CDR3 nucleotide sequence: TGTGTCATCAGTGAGTCTCCCGCCTACGAGCAGTACTTC. It codes for CVISESPAYEQYF.

This clonotype was detected many times. This chain joins TRBV7-2 and TRBJ2-7; the D is unclear. The CDR3 is 11 residues long. In germline, CDR1 is SGHTA, CDR2 FQGNSA. With 3 bases removed from V and 6 bases from J, the gap between germline ends came to 6 bases. CDR3 protein: CASSFPGEQYF. CDR3 sequence (DNA): TGTGCCAGCAGCTTTCCAGGCGAGCAGTACTTC. The full variable domain, completed using reference TRBV7-2 and TRBJ2-7, is GAGVSQSPSNKVTEKGKDVELRCDPISGHTALYWYRQSLGQGLEFLIYFQGNSAPDKSGLPSDRFSAERTGGSVSTLTIQRTQQEDSAVYLCASSFPGEQYFGPGTRLTVT.

In its sample, this clonotype was seen many times. V usage is TRBV4-3 and J usage is TRBJ2-7, with a weak D call TRBD1 (5 bases). The CDR3 totals 15 residues. V lost 4 bases and J 1 base, leaving 14 bases between the germline ends. Looked up from germline, CDR1 is LGHNA and CDR2 is YSLEER. Here the CDR3 DNA reads TGCGCCAGCAGCCCCGGGTGGGGCAGTTCCTACGAGCAGTACTTC. It translates to CASSPGWGSSYEQYF.

This clonotype was observed many times. J is TRBJ2-7 and V is TRBV20-1; D uncertain. The germline CDR1 and CDR2 sequences are DFQATT and SNEGSKA (reference sequence). Trimming pared 5 bases from V and 4 bases from J, leaving 9 bases between. The CDR3 totals 11 residues. CDR3 coding DNA: TGCAGTGCTCCCTTCGGGTACGAGCAGTACTTC. Its protein product is CSAPFGYEQYF.

This clonotype was picked up many times. V is TRBV6-1 and J is TRBJ1-5; D possibly corresponds to TRBD1 (5 bases). The CDR3 consists of 14 residues. Germline V CDR1 and CDR2: MNHNS, SASEGT. V gave up 5 bases and J gave up 4 bases, with 12 bases separating them. This CDR3 reads CASSQGEGNQPQHF. The CDR3 bases are TGTGCCAGCAGTCAAGGGGAGGGGAATCAGCCCCAGCATTTT.

The gene calls are TRBV13 and TRBJ2-3; TRBD2 might be the D (6 bases). The germline V and J ends were trimmed by 10 bases and 0 bases, with 14 bases remaining between them. The CDR3 is 14 amino acids. The germline gives CDR1 PRHDT, CDR2 FYEKMQ (reference sequence). The CDR3 DNA reads as TGTGCCACAAATAGCGGTAGAAGCACAGATACGCAGTATTTT. Translation: CATNSGRSTDTQYF.

This clonotype was seen repeatedly, ten times or more. The J gene is TRBJ2-4, the V gene TRBV6-2 or TRBV6-3; 8 bases are a match to TRBD2. From germline, CDR1 is MNHEY and CDR2 SVGEGT. J gave up 0 bases and V 7 bases, and 8 bases lay outside the gene matches. The length of the CDR3 is 16 residues. CDR3 coding DNA: TGTGCCAGCATAGGTTCCCTAGCGGGAGCCAAAAACATTCAGTACTTC. Its protein is CASIGSLAGAKNIQYF.

This clonotype showed up many times. This rearrangement joins TRBV28 to TRBJ1-2; D possibly corresponds to TRBD1 (5 bases). The CDR3 loop spans 16 amino acids. Between the trimmed V and J ends, which lost 6 bases and 0 bases, there was a span of 17 bases. Germline CDR1 is MDHEN and CDR2 is SYDVKM. In DNA form, the CDR3 reads TGTGCCAGCAGCACCCCTAGAACAGGAGCTAACTATGGCTACACCTTC. It codes for CASSTPRTGANYGYTF.

This clonotype showed up many times. V usage is TRBV12-3 or TRBV12-4 and J usage is TRBJ2-2; 7 positions agree with TRBD2. The CDR3 loop spans 16 amino acids. With 7 bases clipped from V and 2 bases from J, the junction kept 10 bases outside the gene matches. The CDR3 sequence is CASKTLSGTNTGELFF. The CDR3 bases are TGTGCCAGCAAAACGCTAAGCGGGACTAACACCGGGGAGCTGTTTTTT.

This clonotype has at least ten counts. The chain carries TRBV7-2 and TRBJ2-7, with D possibly TRBD2 on 6 matching bases. Germline CDR1 and CDR2: SGHTA and FQGNSA. Trimming left V 5 bases short and J 12 bases short, with 14 bases between. This CDR3 is 11 amino acids long. CDR3 protein: CASSPGGVPYF. Written as DNA, the CDR3 is TGTGCCAGCAGCCCCGGGGGAGTTCCGTACTTC.

This clonotype was recorded at least ten times. The chain couples TRBV6-5 to TRBJ2-1; TRBD1 agrees at 11 bases. This CDR3 comprises 16 residues. The germline V gene has CDR1 MNHEY and CDR2 SVGAGI. V was pared by 0 bases and J by 4 bases, with 2 bases of the junction left unmatched. This chain's CDR3 is CASSYSGTGGYNEQFF. The DNA for the CDR3 is TGTGCCAGCAGTTACTCCGGGACAGGGGGGTACAATGAGCAGTTCTTC.

A word on this clonotype: A read error may be the cause here, since a much bigger clone is one base away. This sequence joins TRBV7-2 and TRBJ2-1, with 9 nucleotides matching TRBD1. V lost 4 bases, J lost 6 bases, and 7 bases stayed unmatched. The CDR3 spans 15 residues. From germline, CDR1 is SGHTA and CDR2 FQGNSA. CDR3 sequence (DNA): TGTGCCAGCAGCTCCCTCGGGACAGGGTTCAATGAGCAGTTCTTC. Residues: CASSSLGTGFNEQFF.